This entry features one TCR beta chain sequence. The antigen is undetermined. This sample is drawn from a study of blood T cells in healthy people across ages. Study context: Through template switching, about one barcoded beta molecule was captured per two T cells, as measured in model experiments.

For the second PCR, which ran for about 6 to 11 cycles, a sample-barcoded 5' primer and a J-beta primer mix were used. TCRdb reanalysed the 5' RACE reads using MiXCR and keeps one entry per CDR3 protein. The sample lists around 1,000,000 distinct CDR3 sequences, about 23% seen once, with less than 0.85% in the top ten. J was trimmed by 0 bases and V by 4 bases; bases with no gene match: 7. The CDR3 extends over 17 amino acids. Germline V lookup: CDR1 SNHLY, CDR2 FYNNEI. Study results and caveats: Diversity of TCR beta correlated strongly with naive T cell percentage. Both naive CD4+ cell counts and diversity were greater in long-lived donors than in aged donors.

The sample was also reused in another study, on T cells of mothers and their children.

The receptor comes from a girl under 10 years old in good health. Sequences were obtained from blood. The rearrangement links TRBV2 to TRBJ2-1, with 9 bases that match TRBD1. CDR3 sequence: CASSGQGERGSYNEQFF. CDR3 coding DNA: TGTGCCAGCAGTGGACAGGGGGAAAGGGGCTCCTACAATGAGCAGTTCTTC.